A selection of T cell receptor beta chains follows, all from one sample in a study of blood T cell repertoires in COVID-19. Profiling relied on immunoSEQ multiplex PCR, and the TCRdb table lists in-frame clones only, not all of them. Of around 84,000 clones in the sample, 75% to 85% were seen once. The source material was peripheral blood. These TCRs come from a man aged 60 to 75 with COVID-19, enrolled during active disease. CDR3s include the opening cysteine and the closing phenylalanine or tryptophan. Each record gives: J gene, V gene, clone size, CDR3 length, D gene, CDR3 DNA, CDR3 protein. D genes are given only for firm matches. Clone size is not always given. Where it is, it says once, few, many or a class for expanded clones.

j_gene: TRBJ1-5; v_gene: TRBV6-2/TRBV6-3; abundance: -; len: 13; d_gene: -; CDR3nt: TGTGCCAGCAGTCAGGGCATCAATCAGCCCCAGCATTTT; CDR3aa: CASSQGINQPQHF
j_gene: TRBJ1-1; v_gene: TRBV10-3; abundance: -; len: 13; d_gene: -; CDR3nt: TGTGCCACCAGGGACACCGTCCCGACTGAAGCTTTCTTT; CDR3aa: CATRDTVPTEAFF
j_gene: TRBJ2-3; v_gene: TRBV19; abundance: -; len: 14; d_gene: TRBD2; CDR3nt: TGTGCCAGCACCACCTCAGCGGGGGCAGATACGCAGTATTTT; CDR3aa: CASTTSAGADTQYF
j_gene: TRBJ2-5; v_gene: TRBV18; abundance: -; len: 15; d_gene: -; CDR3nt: TGTGCCAGCTCACCACGGGGGCCCCGTCAAGAGACCCAGTACTTC; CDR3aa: CASSPRGPRQETQYF
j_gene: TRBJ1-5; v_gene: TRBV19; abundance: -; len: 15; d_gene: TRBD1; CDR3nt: TGTGCCAGTACTGGAGCAGGGGGTTTCAATCAGCCCCAGCATTTT; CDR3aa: CASTGAGGFNQPQHF
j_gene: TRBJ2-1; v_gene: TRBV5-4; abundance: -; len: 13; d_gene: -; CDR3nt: TGTGCCAGCAGCCGCAGTGAGGGTGCGGGGCAGTTCTTC; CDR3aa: CASSRSEGAGQFF
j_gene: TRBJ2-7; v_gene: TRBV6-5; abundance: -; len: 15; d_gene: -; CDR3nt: TGTGCCAGCATGAGGGACTTCGCCATACCCTACGAGCAGTACTTC; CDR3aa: CASMRDFAIPYEQYF
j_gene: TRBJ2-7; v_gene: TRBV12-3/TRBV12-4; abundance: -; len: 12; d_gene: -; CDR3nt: TGTGCCAGCGGAAGGGGGTCCTACGAGCAGTACTTC; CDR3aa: CASGRGSYEQYF
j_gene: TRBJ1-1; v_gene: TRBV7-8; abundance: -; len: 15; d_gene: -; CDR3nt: TGTGCCAGCAGCCTACGGGGAGCCTCGAACACTGAAGCTTTCTTT; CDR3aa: CASSLRGASNTEAFF
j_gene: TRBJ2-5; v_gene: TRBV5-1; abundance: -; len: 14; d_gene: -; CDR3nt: TGCGCCAGCAGCTTGGGAACAGTGACAGAGACCCAGTACTTC; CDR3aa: CASSLGTVTETQYF
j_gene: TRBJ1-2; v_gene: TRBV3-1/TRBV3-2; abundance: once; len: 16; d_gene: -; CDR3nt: TGTGCCAGCAGCCAAGGGACCAGGGGTGTGGAGGAAGGCTACACCTTC; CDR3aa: CASSQGTRGVEEGYTF
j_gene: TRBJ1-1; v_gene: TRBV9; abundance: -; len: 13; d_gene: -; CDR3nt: TGTGCCAGCAGCGATGGGGCGTTCACTGAAGCTTTCTTT; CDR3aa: CASSDGAFTEAFF
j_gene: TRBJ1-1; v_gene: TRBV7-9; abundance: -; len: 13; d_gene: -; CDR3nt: TGTGCCAGCAGCTCTGACAGGAACACTGAAGCTTTCTTT; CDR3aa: CASSSDRNTEAFF
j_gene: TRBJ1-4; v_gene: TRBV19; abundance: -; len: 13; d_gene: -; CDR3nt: TGTGCCAGTAGTAGCGGGTTCTTCGAAAAACTGTTTTTT; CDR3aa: CASSSGFFEKLFF
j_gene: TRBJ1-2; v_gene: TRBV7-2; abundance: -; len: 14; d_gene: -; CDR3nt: TGTGCCAGCAGCTTAATGAGTGGAGCTCGGGGCTACACCTTC; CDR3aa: CASSLMSGARGYTF
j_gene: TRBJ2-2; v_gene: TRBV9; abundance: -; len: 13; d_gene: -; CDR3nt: TGTGCCAGCAGCTATCTCCCCGCCGGGGAGCTGTTTTTT; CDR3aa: CASSYLPAGELFF
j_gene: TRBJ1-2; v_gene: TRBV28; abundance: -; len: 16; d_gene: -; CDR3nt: TGTGCCAGCAGTTTGTCGGAAAAAGGAGGGGTGAGGAGGAACACCTTC; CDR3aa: CASSLSEKGGVRRNTF
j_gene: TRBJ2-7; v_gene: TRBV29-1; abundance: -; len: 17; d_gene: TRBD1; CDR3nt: TGCAGCGTTGAAGTCAGGGGGCACGTAACCCGCTCCTACGAGCAGTACTTC; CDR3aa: CSVEVRGHVTRSYEQYF
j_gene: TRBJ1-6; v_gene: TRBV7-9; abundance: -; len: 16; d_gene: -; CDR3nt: TGTGCCAGCAGCTTATTCGGGGGTGGGGATAATTCACCCCTCCACTTT; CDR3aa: CASSLFGGGDNSPLHF
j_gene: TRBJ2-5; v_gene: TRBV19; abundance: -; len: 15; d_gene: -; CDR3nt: TGTGCCAGTAGTTTTACTTACTGGTCCCAAGAGACCCAGTACTTC; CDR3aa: CASSFTYWSQETQYF
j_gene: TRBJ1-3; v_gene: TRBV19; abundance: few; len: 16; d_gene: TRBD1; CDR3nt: TGTGCCAGTAGCCTGGGACAGGGTTGGAGTGGAAACACCATATATTTT; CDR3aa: CASSLGQGWSGNTIYF
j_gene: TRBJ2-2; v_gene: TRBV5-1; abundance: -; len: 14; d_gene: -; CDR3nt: TGCGCCAGCAGCTCCCAGGGATACACCGGGGAGCTGTTTTTT; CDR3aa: CASSSQGYTGELFF
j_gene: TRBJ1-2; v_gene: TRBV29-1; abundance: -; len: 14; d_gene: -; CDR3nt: TGCAGCGTTATTCGGGCAGGGGAAGGCTATGGCTACACCTTC; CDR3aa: CSVIRAGEGYGYTF
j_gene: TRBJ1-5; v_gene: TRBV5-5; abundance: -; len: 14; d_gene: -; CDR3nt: TGTGCCAGCAGCTCGGGACAAGGCAATCAGCCCCAGCATTTT; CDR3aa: CASSSGQGNQPQHF
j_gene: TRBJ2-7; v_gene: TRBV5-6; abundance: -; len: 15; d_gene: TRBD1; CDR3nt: TGTGCCAGCAGCGAAGATACAGGGGGCGGCTACGAGCAGTACTTC; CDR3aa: CASSEDTGGGYEQYF
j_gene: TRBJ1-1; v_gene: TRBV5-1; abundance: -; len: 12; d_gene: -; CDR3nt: TGCGCCAGCAGCGCGGACAGTGGACGGGCTTTCTTT; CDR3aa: CASSADSGRAFF
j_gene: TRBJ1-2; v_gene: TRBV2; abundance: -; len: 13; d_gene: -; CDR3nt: TGTGCCAGCAGTGAGGGACTGAGCTATGGCTACACCTTC; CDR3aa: CASSEGLSYGYTF
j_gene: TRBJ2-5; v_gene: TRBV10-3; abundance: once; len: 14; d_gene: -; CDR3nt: TGTGCCATCAGTGAGTCCCCGGGTCAAGAGACCCAGTACTTC; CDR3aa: CAISESPGQETQYF
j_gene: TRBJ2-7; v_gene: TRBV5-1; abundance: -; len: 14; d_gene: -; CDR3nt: TGCGCCAGCAGCTTTCTGCAGGGAACGAACGAGCAGTACTTC; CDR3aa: CASSFLQGTNEQYF
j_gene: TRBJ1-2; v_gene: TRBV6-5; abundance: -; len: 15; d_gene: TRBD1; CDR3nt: TGTGCCAGCAGAGGGGACAGGGCTTCAAACTATGGCTACACCTTC; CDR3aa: CASRGDRASNYGYTF
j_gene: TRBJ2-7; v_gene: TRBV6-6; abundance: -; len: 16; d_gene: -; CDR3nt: TGTGCCAGCAGTTATTTTATGGGGGACTCCTCCTACGAGCAGTACTTC; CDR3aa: CASSYFMGDSSYEQYF
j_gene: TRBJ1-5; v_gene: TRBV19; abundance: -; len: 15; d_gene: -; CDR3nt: TGTGCCAGTAGTATCAGGGTACGGGCCAGTCAGCCCCAGCATTTT; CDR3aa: CASSIRVRASQPQHF
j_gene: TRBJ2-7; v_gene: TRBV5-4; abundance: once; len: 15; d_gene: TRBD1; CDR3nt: TGTGCCAGCAGCCTTCGACGGGACAGGGTTGGCGAGCAGTACTTC; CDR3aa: CASSLRRDRVGEQYF
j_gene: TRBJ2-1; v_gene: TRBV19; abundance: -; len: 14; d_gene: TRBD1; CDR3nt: TGTGCCAGTAGTGGGCCGACAGGGGTGGGGGAGCAGTTCTTC; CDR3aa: CASSGPTGVGEQFF
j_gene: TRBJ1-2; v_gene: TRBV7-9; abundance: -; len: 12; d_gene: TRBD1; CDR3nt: TGTGCCAGCAGCTTGGACAGGAATGGCTACACCTTC; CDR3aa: CASSLDRNGYTF
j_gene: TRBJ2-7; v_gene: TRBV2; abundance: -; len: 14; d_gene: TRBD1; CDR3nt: TGTGCCGGAACCCTCGGGACAGCGGCCCGCGAGCAGTACTTC; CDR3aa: CAGTLGTAAREQYF
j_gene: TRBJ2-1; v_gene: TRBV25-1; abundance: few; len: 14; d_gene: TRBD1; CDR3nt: TGTGCCAGCAGTGGGGACAGGGGCCGGGATGAGCAGTTCTTC; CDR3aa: CASSGDRGRDEQFF
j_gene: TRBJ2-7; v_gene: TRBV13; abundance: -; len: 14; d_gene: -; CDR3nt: TGTGCCAGCAGCCTAAGACAGGGAGGCTACGAGCAGTACTTC; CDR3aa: CASSLRQGGYEQYF
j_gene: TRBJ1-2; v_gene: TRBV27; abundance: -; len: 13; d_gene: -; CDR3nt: TGTGCCAGCAGTTACAGGGATCAATATGGCTACACCTTC; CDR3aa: CASSYRDQYGYTF
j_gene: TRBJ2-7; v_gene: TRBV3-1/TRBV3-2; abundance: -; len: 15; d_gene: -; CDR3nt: TGTGCCAGCAGCCCCCCGGGACTTCCTACCTACGAGCAGTACTTC; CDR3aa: CASSPPGLPTYEQYF
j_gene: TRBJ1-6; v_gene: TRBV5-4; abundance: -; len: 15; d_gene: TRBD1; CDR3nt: TGTGCCAGCAGCCCGGACAGGCCCACCAATTCACCCCTCCACTTT; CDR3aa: CASSPDRPTNSPLHF
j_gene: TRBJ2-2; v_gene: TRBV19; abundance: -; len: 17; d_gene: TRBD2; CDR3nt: TGTGCCAGTAGTTCGGGGGTAGCGGGAGGTTGGACCGGGGAGCTGTTTTTT; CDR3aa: CASSSGVAGGWTGELFF
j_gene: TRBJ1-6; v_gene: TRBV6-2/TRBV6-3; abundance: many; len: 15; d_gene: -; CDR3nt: TGTGCCAGCAGTTACGTTGAGGTACTAGGTTCACCCCTCCACTTT; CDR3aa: CASSYVEVLGSPLHF
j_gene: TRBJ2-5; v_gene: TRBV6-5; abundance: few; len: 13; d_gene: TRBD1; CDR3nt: TGTGCCAGCAGAAACAGGGGGTTGGAGACCCAGTACTTC; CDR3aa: CASRNRGLETQYF
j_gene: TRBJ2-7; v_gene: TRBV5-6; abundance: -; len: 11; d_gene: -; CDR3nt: TGTGCCAGCCGGCTGGGGGCCGAGCAGTACTTC; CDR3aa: CASRLGAEQYF
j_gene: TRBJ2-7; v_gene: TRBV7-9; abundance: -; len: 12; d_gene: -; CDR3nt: TGTGCCAGCAGCCTCCAGGGGAACGAGCAGTACTTC; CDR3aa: CASSLQGNEQYF
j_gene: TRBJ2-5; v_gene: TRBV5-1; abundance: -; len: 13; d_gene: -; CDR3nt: TGCGCCAGCAGCTTCACAGGGCGGGAGACCCAGTACTTC; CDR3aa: CASSFTGRETQYF